This TCR beta chain appears in the sequencing data of a study of blood T cells in healthy people across ages. Overall study results and limits: Comparison with aged donors showed that long-lived donors had more naive CD4+ cells and higher diversity.

Worth noting for this clonotype: Its antigen is not identified.

Alongside a J-beta primer mix, a sample-barcoded 5' primer served in a second PCR lasting 7 to 11 cycles. TCRdb used MiXCR to reprocess the 5' RACE reads, holding one entry per CDR3 protein. The repertoire holds approximately 780,000 distinct CDR3 sequences, with roughly 25% as singletons. A further study also used this sample, focusing on T cells of mothers and their children. From that study: Related mother-child pairs shared marginally more repertoire than unrelated pairs, though not significantly.

Sequencing was carried out using blood. The receptor was derived from a boy between 10 and 17 years old in good health.

For the CDR3, the DNA is TGTGCCATCAGTGCGACGGGCGACACTGAAGCTTTCTTT. As protein: CAISATGDTEAFF. V gene TRBV10-3 combines with J gene TRBJ1-1; D remains ambiguous. CDR3 size: 13 residues. The V end lost 4 bases, the J end lost 3 bases, and 9 bases lay between the germline ends. The germline CDR1 and CDR2 sequences are ENHRY and SYGVKD.